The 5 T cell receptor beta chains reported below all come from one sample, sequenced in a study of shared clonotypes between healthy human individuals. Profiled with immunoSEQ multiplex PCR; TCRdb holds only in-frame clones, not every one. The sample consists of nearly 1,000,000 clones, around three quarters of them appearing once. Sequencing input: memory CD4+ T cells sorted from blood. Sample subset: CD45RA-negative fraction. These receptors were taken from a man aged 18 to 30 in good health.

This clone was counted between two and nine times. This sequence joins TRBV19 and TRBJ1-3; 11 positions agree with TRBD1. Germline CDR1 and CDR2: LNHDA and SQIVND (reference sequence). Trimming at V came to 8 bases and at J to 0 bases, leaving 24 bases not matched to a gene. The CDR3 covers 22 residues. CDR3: CASPEIKGQGVRQSLSGNTIYF. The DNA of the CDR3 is TGTGCCAGTCCTGAAATAAAGGGACAGGGGGTACGTCAGTCTCTCTCTGGAAACACCATATATTTT.

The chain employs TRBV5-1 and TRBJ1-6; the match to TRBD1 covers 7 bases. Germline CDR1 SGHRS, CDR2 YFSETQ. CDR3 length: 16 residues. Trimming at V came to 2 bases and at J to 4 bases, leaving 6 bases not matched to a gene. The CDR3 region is CASSLGQGVYNSPLHF. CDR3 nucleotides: TGCGCCAGCAGCTTAGGGCAGGGGGTGTATAATTCACCCCTCCACTTT.

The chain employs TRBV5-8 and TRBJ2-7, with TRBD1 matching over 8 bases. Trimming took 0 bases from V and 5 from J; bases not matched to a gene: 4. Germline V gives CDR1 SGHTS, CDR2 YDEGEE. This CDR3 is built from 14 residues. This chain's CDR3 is CASSLGTGKNEQYF. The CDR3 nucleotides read TGTGCCAGCAGCTTGGGGACAGGGAAGAACGAGCAGTACTTC. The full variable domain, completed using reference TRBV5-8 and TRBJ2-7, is EAGVTQSPTHLIKTRGQQATLRCSPISGHTSVYWYQQALGLGLQFLLWYDEGEERNRGNFPPRFSGRQFPNYSSELNVNALELEDSALYLCASSLGTGKNEQYFGPGTRLTVT.

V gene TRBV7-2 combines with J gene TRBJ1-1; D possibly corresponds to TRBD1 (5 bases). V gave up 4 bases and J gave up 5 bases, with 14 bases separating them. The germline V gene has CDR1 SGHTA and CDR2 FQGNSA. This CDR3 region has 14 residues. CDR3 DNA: TGTGCCAGCAGCTCCGGGGCCGGGGGTACTGAAGCTTTCTTT. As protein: CASSSGAGGTEAFF.

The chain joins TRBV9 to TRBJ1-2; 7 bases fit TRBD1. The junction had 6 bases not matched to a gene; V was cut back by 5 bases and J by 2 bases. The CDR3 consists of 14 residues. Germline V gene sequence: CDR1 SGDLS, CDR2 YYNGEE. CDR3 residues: CASRGGGSNYGYTF. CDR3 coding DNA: TGTGCCAGCAGGGGAGGGGGCTCCAACTATGGCTACACCTTC.